Listed here is a single T cell receptor (beta chain). This clonotype appeared many times. Its antigen is not yet known. No per-base quality is available; no much larger clone lies one base away. This specimen's treatment or condition label, per the study, means: allogeneic hematopoietic cell transplantation with graft depleted of TCRalphabeta T cells and CD19 B cells. The children who served as transplant recipients had been given grafts of TCRalphabeta/CD19-depleted allogeneic hematopoietic cells. The sample originates from a study of T-cell reconstitution after alpha-beta-depleted transplantation in children (TCRdb year 2016). In terms of the full investigation: Using TCR repertoire profiling, the study quantitatively followed how T-cell immune reconstitution unfolded in children after TCRalphabeta/CD19-depleted allogeneic hematopoietic cell transplantation. General study outcomes and caveats: Apparently early alphabetaT-cell count recovery about two months after transplant reportedly relied on only several hundred rapidly expanded clones derived from non-depleted graft cells. In some patients, high TCRbeta diversity at day 60 was attributed to recipient T cells and intrathymic progenitors that had survived conditioning. Over subsequent months, a decline in hyperexpanded clone frequencies was noted, and after one year, T-cell counts and TCRbeta diversity were mostly ascribed to newly produced T cells.

Libraries were prepared through PCR. Data came from an Illumina HiSeq 2500. TCR libraries were prepared with molecular barcoding, using unique molecular identifiers to normalize TCRbeta repertoire quantification. In-frame beta chains were kept once TCRdb had trimmed the public reads at Q25 with fastp and called clones with MiXCR. Entries that share a CDR3 protein sequence are merged under the most common genes and DNA. The sample yields about 200,000 distinct CDR3 sequences; approximately 6.8% were counted once. The ten largest clones capture 4.5% to 5.5% of the sample. This clonotype originated in a girl less than two years old with combined immunodeficiency, due to receive a stem cell transplant. Sequences were derived from PBMCs, sampled before TCRalphabeta/CD19-depleted stem cell transplant.

For the CDR3, the sequence is CASSPGTKYGYTF. The nucleotide sequence reads TGCGCCAGCAGCCCCGGGACAAAGTATGGCTACACCTTC. The rearranged chain carries TRBV4-3 and TRBJ1-2, and perhaps TRBD1 as D gene, on 6 matching bases. The CDR1 and CDR2 encoded by the germline V gene are LGHNA and YSLEER. The trim is 4 bases for V and 5 bases for J, with a gap of 11 bases between the germline ends. CDR3 length: 13 amino acids, cysteine to phenylalanine. Only the CDR3 region is kept as DNA, spanning 39 bases read in frame from base 1.